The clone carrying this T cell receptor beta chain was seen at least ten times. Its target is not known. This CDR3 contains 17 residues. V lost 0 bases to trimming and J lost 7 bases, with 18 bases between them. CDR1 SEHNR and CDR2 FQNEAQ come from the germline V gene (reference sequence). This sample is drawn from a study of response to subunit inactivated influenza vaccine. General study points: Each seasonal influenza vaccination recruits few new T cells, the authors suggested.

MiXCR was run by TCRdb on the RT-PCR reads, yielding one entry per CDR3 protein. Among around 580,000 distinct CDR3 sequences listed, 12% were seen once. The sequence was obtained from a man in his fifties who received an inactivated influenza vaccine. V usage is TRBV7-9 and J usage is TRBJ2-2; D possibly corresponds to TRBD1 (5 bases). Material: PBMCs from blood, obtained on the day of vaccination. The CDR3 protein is CASSLATDSVGGGELFF. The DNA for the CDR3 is TGTGCCAGCAGCTTAGCTACCGACAGTGTCGGCGGCGGGGAGCTGTTTTTT.